This TCR beta chain was recovered during a study of blood T cell repertoires in COVID-19. Study background: COVID-19 samples from acute and convalescent phases originated in the United States, Italy and Spain. In each case, the material was cDNA or gDNA derived from T cells, B-cell-depleted T cells, or PBMCs.

The CDR3 runs 14 residues. V gave up 1 base and J gave up 10 bases, with 15 bases separating them. CDR1 and CDR2 from the germline V gene are SGHTS and YDEGEE. As originally analysed: Counts of nucleated cells, estimated from reference gene primer amplification, were obtained. Assay used: immunoSEQ multiplex PCR; TCRdb lists only in-frame clones, some missing. Clone size and the V and J calls come from that table; the DNA yielded D and trimming. The sample contains over 150,000 clones, 70% to 85% of which appear only once. This sequence joins TRBV5-8 and TRBJ2-4, with a possible D match to TRBD2 (6 bases). The TCR comes from a woman aged 45-59 years with acute or convalescent COVID-19. The sample comprised peripheral blood. CDR3 amino acids: CASSLIGSGGIQYF. CDR3 in DNA: TGTGCCAGCAGCTTGATAGGTAGCGGAGGGATTCAGTACTTC.